This record concerns one T cell receptor (beta chain) sequence. Its antigen is unidentified. The data originate from a study of blood T cells in healthy people across ages. Findings of the study overall: Strong correlation existed between TCR beta diversity and naive T cell percentage.

A second about 6 to 11 cycle PCR used barcoded and J-beta primers. TCRdb re-analysed the 5' RACE reads in MiXCR, keeping a single row per CDR3 protein. The table shows 780,000 or so distinct CDR3 sequences, with roughly 50% occurring only once. The CDR3 has 18 residues. Germline loops: CDR1 MGHDK, CDR2 SYGVNS. V was trimmed by 3 bases and J by 4 bases, leaving 24 bases between them. This clonotype was obtained from a man between 40 and 49 years old in good health. This chain uses TRBV25-1 with TRBJ1-1; D might be TRBD1 (5 bases). The sample taken for sequencing was blood. The chain's CDR3 is CASSDGVTGTGATTEAFF. The DNA of the CDR3 is TGTGCCAGCAGTGATGGGGTTACAGGAACTGGGGCCACCACTGAAGCTTTCTTT.